These T cell receptor beta chains were read from a single sample in a study of vaccination and CD4 T cells after COVID-19. What these receptors recognize is not known. TCRdb re-called the PCR reads through MiXCR, storing one row per CDR3 protein. This repertoire shows 5,900 or so distinct CDR3 sequences, roughly 32% found once; its top ten account for 10% to 13%. Sequences were derived from CD4+ T cells from blood, cultured in vitro, sampled after SARS-CoV-2 vaccination. These receptors were taken from a human donor who had recovered from COVID-19. Each CDR3 is given with its conserved first and last residue. Each record gives: V gene, D gene, clone size, J gene, CDR3 length, CDR3 protein, CDR3 DNA. The D gene is left open where the match is weak. Some rows have no size entry. The others give once, few or many, or a class for an expanded clone.

>TRBV27|-|few|TRBJ2-7|15
CASSLAGEASYEQYF
TGTGCCAGCAGTTTGGCAGGGGAGGCTTCCTACGAGCAGTACTTC
>TRBV11-3|-|few|TRBJ2-7|14
CASSLEPGDNEQYF
TGTGCCAGCAGCTTAGAGCCAGGGGACAACGAGCAGTACTTC
>TRBV9|-|few|TRBJ1-2|11
CASSSVYGYTF
TGTGCCAGCAGCTCAGTTTATGGCTACACCTTC
>TRBV6-4|TRBD1|few|TRBJ2-7|14
CASSVPGQSYEQYF
TGTGCCAGCAGTGTCCCGGGACAGAGCTACGAGCAGTACTTC
>TRBV15|TRBD1|-|TRBJ2-3|15
CATSRGDRGPDTQYF
TGTGCCACCAGCAGGGGGGACAGGGGGCCAGATACGCAGTATTTT
>TRBV7-8|-|medium-sized|TRBJ2-5|15
CASSLGAEPRETQYF
TGTGCCAGCAGCTTAGGGGCAGAACCACGGGAGACCCAGTACTTC
>TRBV7-2|-|-|TRBJ1-2|13
CASSVMTDYGYTF
TGTGCCAGCAGTGTTATGACGGACTATGGCTACACCTTC
>TRBV14|TRBD1|-|TRBJ1-2|14
CASSPGQGSFGYTF
TGTGCCAGCAGCCCGGGACAGGGGTCTTTTGGCTACACCTTC
>TRBV18|-|few|TRBJ2-7|11
CASTTDYEQYF
TGTGCCAGCACAACAGACTACGAGCAGTACTTC
>TRBV28|-|few|TRBJ1-1|15
CASRENSPMNTEAFF
TGTGCCAGCAGGGAAAACAGTCCCATGAACACTGAAGCTTTCTTT
>TRBV4-2|TRBD1|-|TRBJ1-2|16
CASSQEQDREEGGYTF
TGTGCCAGCAGCCAAGAACAGGACAGGGAAGAGGGTGGCTACACCTTC
>TRBV6-5|-|few|TRBJ1-6|15
CASSYRQPYNSPLHF
TGTGCCAGCAGTTATAGACAGCCCTATAATTCACCCCTCCACTTT
>TRBV6-1|-|-|TRBJ2-3|12
CASRRDTDTQYF
TGTGCCAGCAGGCGCGACACAGATACGCAGTATTTT
>TRBV7-2|TRBD1|few|TRBJ1-2|16
CASRFTGTGFNYGYTF
TGTGCCAGCAGGTTTACCGGGACAGGGTTCAACTATGGCTACACCTTC
>TRBV28|TRBD1|few|TRBJ1-1|14
CASSPLGQSTEAFF
TGTGCCAGCAGTCCGCTGGGACAGTCCACTGAAGCTTTCTTT
>TRBV6-1|TRBD1|few|TRBJ2-3|17
CASSPSRDRGGTDTQYF
TGTGCCAGCAGTCCCAGCCGGGACAGGGGTGGGACAGATACGCAGTATTTT
>TRBV27|-|-|TRBJ1-5|17
CASSRLWAGVNNQPQHF
TGTGCCAGCAGCCGACTATGGGCAGGGGTTAACAATCAGCCCCAGCATTTT
>TRBV7-3|-|-|TRBJ2-1|15
CASSFLGGDYNEQFF
TGTGCCAGCAGCTTTTTGGGCGGGGACTACAATGAGCAGTTCTTC
>TRBV29-1|-|-|TRBJ1-5|12
CSVASGNQPQHF
TGCAGCGTTGCCAGCGGCAATCAGCCCCAGCATTTT
>TRBV19|TRBD2|-|TRBJ2-1|16
CASSIGWLAGNNEQFF
TGTGCCAGTAGTATAGGGTGGCTAGCGGGCAACAATGAGCAGTTCTTC
>TRBV20-1|-|medium-sized|TRBJ1-1|13
CSARGQGKAEAFF
TGCAGTGCTAGGGGGCAGGGGAAGGCTGAAGCTTTCTTT
>TRBV27|-|few|TRBJ1-2|13
CASKRGGPYGYTF
TGTGCCAGCAAACGGGGGGGCCCGTATGGCTACACCTTC
>TRBV19|-|large|TRBJ1-5|12
CASRQANQPQHF
TGTGCCAGTAGGCAGGCTAATCAGCCCCAGCATTTT
>TRBV6-5|TRBD1|-|TRBJ1-2|15
CASSYRTGGGYGYTF
TGTGCCAGCAGTTACAGGACAGGGGGCGGCTATGGCTACACCTTC
>TRBV20-1|-|medium-sized|TRBJ2-7|17
CSARDSGSGRSSYEQYF
TGCAGTGCTAGAGATTCAGGGTCCGGGAGAAGCTCCTACGAGCAGTACTTC
>TRBV6-1|TRBD1|medium-sized|TRBJ1-2|14
CASSSRQGGNGYTF
TGTGCCAGCAGTAGCAGACAGGGTGGTAATGGCTACACCTTC
>TRBV20-1|-|few|TRBJ1-1|16
CSARDPRGRPNTEAFF
TGCAGTGCTAGAGATCCGCGAGGACGGCCGAACACTGAAGCTTTCTTT
>TRBV28|TRBD1|-|TRBJ1-2|12
CASMTGPDGYTF
TGTGCCAGCATGACAGGGCCGGATGGCTACACCTTC
>TRBV20-1|TRBD1|-|TRBJ1-5|14
CSAPRPGGDQPQHF
TGCAGTGCTCCCAGGCCAGGGGGGGATCAGCCCCAGCATTTT
>TRBV27|-|-|TRBJ1-2|17
CASSLIAGGQGRYGYTF
TGTGCCAGCAGTTTAATTGCGGGGGGGCAGGGGCGCTATGGCTACACCTTC
>TRBV7-8|-|-|TRBJ1-5|13
CASSLTGSQPQHF
TGTGCCAGCAGCTTAACGGGGTCCCAGCCCCAGCATTTT
>TRBV7-2|TRBD2|large|TRBJ2-5|17
CASSLGTSGGAQETQYF
TGTGCCAGCAGCTTAGGTACTAGCGGGGGAGCTCAAGAGACCCAGTACTTC
>TRBV10-3|TRBD1|-|TRBJ1-2|14
CAIRRDSTNYGYTF
TGTGCCATCAGGCGGGACAGCACTAACTATGGCTACACCTTC
>TRBV24-1|TRBD1|medium-sized|TRBJ2-3|15
CATSDLRTGGDTQYF
TGTGCCACCAGTGATTTGAGAACAGGGGGAGATACGCAGTATTTT
>TRBV11-1|-|medium-sized|TRBJ1-6|14
CASSLGWTASPLHF
TGTGCCAGCAGCTTAGGATGGACAGCCTCACCCCTCCACTTT
>TRBV11-2|-|-|TRBJ2-7|15
CASSLEGARVYEQYF
TGTGCCAGCAGCTTGGAGGGGGCGCGGGTCTACGAGCAGTACTTC
>TRBV20-1|-|few|TRBJ2-1|13
CSASDHPGNEQFF
TGCAGTGCTAGCGATCATCCGGGCAATGAGCAGTTCTTC
>TRBV7-9|-|-|TRBJ2-5|15
CASSLGEGTQETQYF
TGTGCCAGCAGCTTAGGTGAGGGGACCCAAGAGACCCAGTACTTC
>TRBV7-3|TRBD1|-|TRBJ2-1|16
CASSLSQGRFYNEQFF
TGTGCCAGCAGCTTATCACAGGGGCGTTTCTACAATGAGCAGTTCTTC
>TRBV7-8|-|-|TRBJ2-5|15
CASSQPSSGQETQYF
TGTGCCAGCAGCCAGCCCTCCAGCGGCCAAGAGACCCAGTACTTC
>TRBV6-1|-|few|TRBJ2-5|12
CASRDGQETQYF
TGTGCCAGCAGGGACGGACAGGAGACCCAGTACTTC
>TRBV20-1|-|medium-sized|TRBJ2-7|14
CSAPRRGSSYEQYF
TGCAGTGCTCCAAGACGGGGGAGCTCCTACGAGCAGTACTTC
>TRBV4-1|TRBD1|-|TRBJ1-6|15
CASSPGTGHNSPLHF
TGCGCCAGCAGCCCTGGGACAGGGCACAATTCACCCCTCCACTTT
>TRBV7-7|-|-|TRBJ1-6|16
CASSPLRGTNHSPLHF
TGTGCTAGCAGCCCTTTAAGGGGGACAAACCATTCACCCCTCCACTTT
>TRBV27|-|few|TRBJ2-1|16
CASSLSWGGTHNEQFF
TGTGCCAGCAGTTTATCGTGGGGCGGGACCCACAATGAGCAGTTCTTC
>TRBV7-2|-|medium-sized|TRBJ2-5|17
CASSLEIVGGSGETQYF
TGTGCCAGCAGCTTAGAGATCGTAGGCGGATCCGGGGAGACCCAGTACTTC
>TRBV29-1|-|-|TRBJ2-5|12
CSVVGIQETQYF
TGCAGCGTTGTGGGGATCCAAGAGACCCAGTACTTC
>TRBV6-1|-|medium-sized|TRBJ1-2|13
CASSRRGANGYTF
TGTGCCAGCAGCCGCCGGGGGGCCAATGGCTACACCTTC